This T cell receptor beta chain was sequenced in a study of blood T cell repertoires in COVID-19. About the research overall: The origin of the acute and convalescent COVID-19 samples was the United States, Italy and Spain. In each case, the material was cDNA or gDNA derived from T cells, B-cell-depleted T cells, or PBMCs.

Original processing notes: Amplification from reference gene primers served as the basis for estimated nucleated cell counts. Produced via immunoSEQ multiplex PCR; TCRdb's table is partial and in-frame only. V and J calls and clone size are copied from that table; D and trimming were computed from the DNA. The data contain more than 120,000 clones, around 87% of them singletons. Germline V gene lookup returns CDR1 SQVTM and CDR2 ANQGSEA. This CDR3 is 17 amino acids long. With 3 bases clipped from V and 5 bases from J, the junction kept 16 bases outside the gene matches. The chain joins TRBV29-1 to TRBJ2-5; the match to TRBD2 covers 9 bases. The origin of this receptor is a woman between 50 and 59 years old with active or convalescent COVID-19. Sequenced: peripheral blood. In DNA form, the CDR3 reads TGCAGCGTTGAGGTCCCGCGGGGGGGGCGCATCCCTGAGACCCAGTACTTC. It specifies CSVEVPRGGRIPETQYF. The full variable domain, with the rest looked up from reference TRBV29-1 and TRBJ2-5, is SAVISQKPSRDICQRGTSLTIQCQVDSQVTMMFWYRQQPGQSLTLIATANQGSEATYESGFVIDKFPISRPNLTFSTLTVSNMSPEDSSIYLCSVEVPRGGRIPETQYFGPGTRLLVL.